Reported below is one T cell receptor (beta chain). Its target is unknown. This specimen comes from a study of PD-1 blockade in classical Hodgkin lymphoma. The CDR3 consists of 14 residues. Trimming removed 2 bases from V and 8 bases from J, with 13 bases in between. Overall study findings and caveats: Some patients began nivolumab under 1 year after ASCT. These patients were excluded from later analyses.

Assay: immunoSEQ multiplex PCR; the TCRdb copy retains only in-frame clones and omits some. The table lists about 8,000 clones, roughly three quarters of them singletons. Every patient experienced relapse after autologous stem cell transplantation, and brentuximab vedotin exposure varied. Negative selection with magnetic separation was used to purify CD4+ T cells from thawed PBMCs. The source material was CD4+ T cells from blood, sampled at baseline. The rearrangement links TRBV23-1 to TRBJ2-1; weak D call: TRBD1 (6 bases). TRBV23-1 is classed as an ORF, of uncertain function. The sequence derives from a human donor with classical Hodgkin lymphoma. CDR3 in DNA: TGCGCCAGCAGTCAAATATACAGGGTCGATGAGCAGTTCTTC. Translating gives CASSQIYRVDEQFF.